This entry lists 28 T cell receptor beta chains sequenced from one sample in a study of blood T cell repertoires in COVID-19. Profiling relied on immunoSEQ multiplex PCR, and the TCRdb table lists in-frame clones only, not all of them. Here the sample spans tens of thousands of clones, 60% to 85% being singletons. The sample comprised peripheral blood. Every receptor here comes from a human donor in a cohort sampled during active COVID-19.

Points on this clone: Other DNA sequences of this sample code for an identical CDR3. The V call is TRBV7-2, the J call TRBJ1-2; D remains ambiguous. Per germline, CDR1 SGHTA and CDR2 FQGNSA. Trimming removed 1 base from V and 0 bases from J, with 6 bases in between. CDR3 length: 14 residues. CDR3 protein: CASSLENSNYGYTF. CDR3 nucleotide sequence: TGTGCCAGCAGCTTAGAGAACTCTAACTATGGCTACACCTTC.

This chain uses TRBV18 with TRBJ2-7; 8 bases are a match to TRBD1. V shed 4 bases, J shed 2 bases, and the junction held 7 bases outside the gene matches. The germline CDR1 and CDR2 sequences are KGHSH and LQKENI. This CDR3 region has 15 residues. The CDR3 loop reads CASSQSTGETYEQYF. The CDR3 nucleotides are TGTGCCAGCTCACAATCGACAGGGGAGACCTACGAGCAGTACTTC.

The V and J genes are TRBV9 and TRBJ1-3, with 7 bases that match TRBD1. Germline values: CDR1 SGDLS, CDR2 YYNGEE. Trimming took 1 base from V and 3 from J; bases not matched to a gene: 16. CDR3 size: 19 residues. The CDR3 nucleotides are TGTGCCAGCAGCGTACGGCCTTTACCAGGGACAGTGGTTGGAAACACCATATATTTT. Amino acid sequence: CASSVRPLPGTVVGNTIYF. The whole variable domain, filled in from reference TRBV9 and TRBJ1-3, reads DSGVTQTPKHLITATGQRVTLRCSPRSGDLSVYWYQQSLDQGLQFLIQYYNGEERAKGNILERFSAQQFPDLHSELNLSSLELGDSALYFCASSVRPLPGTVVGNTIYFGEGSWLTVV.

The chain recombines TRBV25-1 with TRBJ2-3, with 9 bases lining up with TRBD1. Germline loops: CDR1 MGHDK, CDR2 SYGVNS. Trimming removed 1 base from V and 4 bases from J; junction bases left unmatched: 3. The CDR3 totals 15 residues. The CDR3 protein is CASSELGTGSDTQYF. In DNA, the CDR3 is TGTGCCAGCAGTGAATTAGGGACAGGGTCAGATACGCAGTATTTT.

Remarks on this clone: The same CDR3 arises from other DNA sequences in this sample as well. The chain links TRBV12-3 or TRBV12-4 to TRBJ1-2, with 12 bases identical to TRBD1. This CDR3 is 13 amino acids long. V shed 6 bases and J 7 bases; nucleotides not matched to a gene: 3. In DNA form, the CDR3 reads TGTGCCAGCAGCCGGGACAGGGGGCTTGGCTACACCTTC. Translated: CASSRDRGLGYTF.

The rearrangement uses TRBV18 and TRBJ1-1; TRBD1 might be the D (5 bases). V shed 8 bases and J shed 3 bases, with 13 bases lying between them. This CDR3 comprises 13 residues. Germline V gene sequence: CDR1 KGHSH, CDR2 LQKENI. CDR3 loop: CASGFGTDTEAFF. The CDR3 DNA reads as TGTGCCAGCGGGTTCGGGACTGACACTGAAGCTTTCTTT.

The chain couples TRBV5-6 to TRBJ2-7; the D gene is possibly TRBD2 (6 bases). The CDR3 length is 15 residues. The V end lost 4 bases, the J end lost 3 bases, and 17 bases lay between the germline ends. From germline, CDR1 is SGHDT and CDR2 YYEEEE. The CDR3 coding sequence is TGTGCCAGCAGCCTAGACCCTAGCGTTGGCTACGAGCAGTACTTC. Translating gives CASSLDPSVGYEQYF.

The V and J genes are TRBV6-5 and TRBJ2-7, with 11 bases aligning to TRBD1. The trim removed 8 bases at V and 6 bases at J, leaving 6 bases unmatched. CDR1 is MNHEY, CDR2 SVGAGI, per germline. The CDR3 runs 13 residues. Written as DNA, the CDR3 is TGTGCCAGCTTATGGACAGGGGGCTCCGAGCAGTACTTC. Translation: CASLWTGGSEQYF.

This chain uses TRBV9 with TRBJ1-1, with 10 nucleotides matching TRBD1. The germline CDR1 and CDR2 sequences are SGDLS and YYNGEE. With 0 bases clipped from V and 3 bases from J, the junction kept 17 bases outside the gene matches. The CDR3 has 20 residues. The CDR3 bases are TGTGCCAGCAGCGTAGGGAGCTGGACAGGGGGTATTTTGTGGGACACTGAAGCTTTCTTT. It codes for CASSVGSWTGGILWDTEAFF.

The chain couples TRBV28 to TRBJ1-3, with D possibly matching TRBD1 (5 bases). CDR1 is MDHEN and CDR2 is SYDVKM in the germline V gene. This CDR3 comprises 16 residues. The V gene lost 5 bases and the J gene lost 5 bases, with 19 bases spanning the gap. The CDR3 region is CASSEPQGSRRNTIYF. CDR3 in DNA: TGTGCCAGCAGTGAGCCTCAGGGTAGTCGTCGAAACACCATATATTTT.

This rearrangement joins TRBV7-2 to TRBJ1-4, with 9 bases fitting TRBD1. With 0 bases clipped from V and 7 bases from J, the junction kept 0 bases outside the gene matches. The CDR3 runs to 14 residues. CDR1 and CDR2 (germline): SGHTA, FQGNSA. The CDR3 is CASSLAGQGEKLFF. CDR3 in DNA: TGTGCCAGCAGCTTAGCGGGACAGGGTGAAAAACTGTTTTTT.

The chain couples TRBV19 to TRBJ2-6; D possibly corresponds to TRBD1 (5 bases). V lost 5 bases and J lost 4, with 15 bases in between. Germline V gives CDR1 LNHDA, CDR2 SQIVND (reference sequence). The CDR3 is 16 amino acids. For the CDR3, the DNA is TGTGCCAGTAGTGACACAGGCTCAGCCGGGGCCAACGTCCTGACTTTC. Its translation: CASSDTGSAGANVLTF.

This CDR3 reads CASSSGTVYGYTF. CDR3 bases: TGCGCCAGCAGCTCAGGGACAGTCTATGGCTACACCTTC. J is TRBJ1-2 and V is TRBV5-1, with 7 bases identical to TRBD1. The CDR3 loop spans 13 amino acids. The V gene end was trimmed by 3 bases and the J gene end by 4 bases; junction bases not matched to a gene: 3. Per germline, CDR1 SGHRS and CDR2 YFSETQ. Full variable domain (missing parts from reference TRBV5-1 and TRBJ1-2): KAGVTQTPRYLIKTRGQQVTLSCSPISGHRSVSWYQQTPGQGLQFLFEYFSETQRNKGNFPGRFSGRQFSNSRSEMNVSTLELGDSALYLCASSSGTVYGYTFGSGTRLTVV.

The rearrangement uses TRBV11-2 and TRBJ2-7; TRBD2 agrees at 11 bases. Germline CDR1 and CDR2: SGHAT and FQNNGV. The J segment lost 7 bases and the V segment lost 5 bases, leaving 7 bases of the junction unmatched. The CDR3 sequence is 14 residues long. CDR3 DNA: TGTGCCAGCAGCCCACTAGCGGGAGTGGGAGAGCAGTACTTC. Translated: CASSPLAGVGEQYF.

Turning to this clone: Compared with germline, one end of the junction differs, possibly owing to a read error. J is TRBJ2-7 and V is TRBV7-9; 14 nucleotides align to TRBD2. This CDR3 has 12 residues. Germline V gene lookup returns CDR1 SEHNR and CDR2 FQNEAQ (reference sequence). The CDR3: CASSLGLAGVGF. The CDR3 DNA reads as TGTGCCAGCAGCTTGGGACTAGCGGGAGTGGGTTTC.

This clone has only one observation. This rearrangement joins TRBV10-3 to TRBJ2-7, with 7 bases matching TRBD2. The J segment lost 3 bases and the V segment lost 10 bases, leaving 9 bases of the junction unmatched. The germline V gene encodes CDR1 ENHRY and CDR2 SYGVKD. CDR3 length equals 13 residues. The CDR3 loop is CASSGISGYEQYF. The DNA for the CDR3 is TGTGCCAGCAGCGGGATCTCGGGCTACGAGCAGTACTTC.

The rearrangement links TRBV12-5 to TRBJ1-4; D ambiguous. Germline V gives CDR1 LGHNT, CDR2 FRNRAP. The CDR3 length is 17 residues. Between the trimmed V and J ends, which lost 2 bases and 0 bases, there was a span of 13 bases. The CDR3 coding sequence is TGTGCTAGTGGTTTGCTACCCCCACCGGCAACTAATGAAAAACTGTTTTTT. Its translation is CASGLLPPPATNEKLFF.

The CDR3 here is CASKKGQVSRAPLHF. CDR3 DNA sequence: TGTGCCAGCAAGAAAGGACAGGTTTCACGAGCACCCCTCCACTTT. The gene calls are TRBV6-6 and TRBJ1-6, with 7 bases matching TRBD1. Germline loops: CDR1 MNHNY, CDR2 SVGAGI (reference sequence). The CDR3 totals 15 residues. V was clipped by 7 bases and J by 11 bases; unmatched bases: 14.

The chain carries TRBV2 and TRBJ2-1; the match to TRBD2 covers 10 bases. V shed 2 bases, J shed 0 bases, and the junction held 1 base outside the gene matches. The CDR3 runs 16 residues. CDR1 is SNHLY, CDR2 FYNNEI, per germline. The DNA of the CDR3 is TGTGCCAGCAGTGAACCTAGCGGGAGCTCCTACAATGAGCAGTTCTTC. Translation: CASSEPSGSSYNEQFF.

The V and J genes are TRBV3-1 (or the pseudogene TRBV3-2) and TRBJ2-7; D remains unclear. This CDR3 comprises 13 residues. In germline, CDR1 is LGHDT, CDR2 YNNKEL (reference sequence). V lost 0 bases and J 3 bases, leaving 6 bases between the germline ends. CDR3 amino acids: CASSQDLRYEQYF. As DNA, the CDR3 is TGTGCCAGCAGCCAAGACCTCCGCTACGAGCAGTACTTC.

V and J are TRBV5-1 and TRBJ2-7; 9 bases line up with TRBD1. Germline trimming cut 4 bases from V and 1 base from J; bases unmatched to any gene: 3. The CDR3 has 14 residues. Per germline, CDR1 SGHRS and CDR2 YFSETQ. The CDR3 spells CASSTGQGSYEQYF. For the CDR3, the DNA is TGCGCCAGCAGCACCGGACAGGGGTCCTACGAGCAGTACTTC.

The chain links TRBV18 to TRBJ2-7, with 8 bases that match TRBD2. The length of the CDR3 is 18 residues. CDR1 and CDR2 from the germline V gene are KGHSH and LQKENI. Trimming cost V 4 bases and J 0 bases; bases outside gene matches: 14. This CDR3 is CASSRSATSGRSSYEQYF. CDR3 nucleotide sequence: TGTGCCAGCTCACGCTCTGCTACTAGCGGTCGGAGCTCCTACGAGCAGTACTTC.

V usage is TRBV6-6 and J usage is TRBJ1-4, with 8 bases identical to TRBD1. The J segment lost 7 bases and the V segment lost 6 bases, leaving 4 bases of the junction unmatched. The CDR3 is made up of 13 amino acids. Germline CDR1 reads MNHNY; CDR2 reads SVGAGI (reference sequence). CDR3 in DNA: TGTGCCAGCAGCCGGACAGGGTTTGAAAAACTGTTTTTT. Protein: CASSRTGFEKLFF.

V gene TRBV19 combines with J gene TRBJ1-4; possibly TRBD1 for D (6 bases). In germline, CDR1 is LNHDA, CDR2 SQIVND (reference sequence). The ends were cut back, 3 bases at V and 6 bases at J, with 17 bases in the middle. This CDR3 has 16 amino acids. CDR3 protein: CASSMYRDRAHEKLFF. The CDR3 DNA reads as TGTGCCAGTAGTATGTACAGGGACCGTGCTCATGAAAAACTGTTTTTT.

For the CDR3, the DNA is TGTGCCAGCAGCTTAGGTTGGCCAGAGGGCATGAACACTGAAGCTTTCTTT. As protein: CASSLGWPEGMNTEAFF. The genes are TRBV7-2 and TRBJ1-1; D remains unclear. The CDR3 runs to 17 residues. Trimming took 1 base from V and 0 from J, leaving 15 bases between them. CDR1 SGHTA and CDR2 FQGNSA come from the germline V gene.

This chain connects TRBV28 to TRBJ2-7; TRBD2 matches at 8 bases. CDR1 and CDR2 from the germline V gene are MDHEN and SYDVKM. CDR3 length: 14 residues. Unmatched junction bases numbered 10, after V lost 8 bases and J lost 4 bases. CDR3 DNA: TGTGCCAGCTTCCCGGGGGGGACTGGGTACGAGCAGTACTTC. Amino acid sequence: CASFPGGTGYEQYF.

In this sample, this clone turned up once. V usage is TRBV12-3 or TRBV12-4 and J usage is TRBJ1-1; tentatively, D is TRBD1 (5 bases). V lost 6 bases and J lost 8, with 16 bases in between. The CDR3 is 13 amino acids. The CDR3 loop is CASRKTVVGEAFF. CDR3 nucleotides: TGTGCCAGCAGGAAGACAGTCGTGGGGGAAGCTTTCTTT.

V gene TRBV19 combines with J gene TRBJ1-2; TRBD1 might be the D (6 bases). The CDR3 has 12 amino acids. Germline-derived CDR1 and CDR2 are LNHDA and SQIVND (reference sequence). V lost 7 bases and J lost 3, with 9 bases in between. The CDR3 DNA reads as TGTGCCAGTAAGCAGGGGCACTATGGCTACACCTTC. Protein product: CASKQGHYGYTF.